The next 29 T cell receptor beta chains were all read from a single sample in a study of cytomegalovirus exposure and HLA in healthy donors. Assay used: immunoSEQ multiplex PCR; TCRdb lists only in-frame clones, some missing. The data show roughly 270,000 clones, approximately 90% seen once. The specimen was PBMCs. All receptors come from a woman aged 18-30 years in good health and CMV-seronegative.

This clone has only one observation. For the CDR3, the DNA is TGTGCCAGCAGCCGGCGGGCCTCAAACCCCCCAGATACGCAGTATTTT. It codes for CASSRRASNPPDTQYF. The chain links TRBV7-8 to TRBJ2-3; D perhaps matches TRBD2 (5 bases). V lost 5 bases and J lost 4, with 19 bases in between. CDR1 and CDR2 (germline): SGHVS, FQNEAQ. The CDR3 covers 16 residues.

The V call is TRBV27, the J call TRBJ2-1, with D perhaps TRBD1 (5 bases). The CDR3 length is 16 residues. Between the trimmed V and J ends, which lost 3 bases and 2 bases, there was a span of 14 bases. In germline, CDR1 is MNHEY, CDR2 SMNVEV (reference sequence). CDR3 loop: CASSFARTRPYNEQFF. Written as DNA, the CDR3 is TGTGCCAGCAGTTTCGCTCGGACACGACCCTACAATGAGCAGTTCTTC.

About this clone: This specimen includes other DNA sequences encoding the same CDR3. CDR3 nucleotide sequence: TGCGCCAGCAGTCGGGGAGGCACTGAAGCTTTCTTT. This encodes CASSRGGTEAFF. The chain is built from TRBV5-1 and TRBJ1-1; D is ambiguous. The CDR3 covers 12 residues. Germline CDR1 and CDR2: SGHRS and YFSETQ. V lost 5 bases, J lost 4 bases, and 9 bases lay in between.

The gene calls are TRBV28 and TRBJ2-1; 8 bases agree with TRBD1. Trimming cost V 7 bases and J 6 bases; bases outside gene matches: 5. This CDR3 has 13 residues. Germline CDR1 MDHEN, CDR2 SYDVKM. The CDR3 DNA follows: TGTGCCAGCAACCAGGGGGCGCCCAATGAGCAGTTCTTC. Translating gives CASNQGAPNEQFF.

This clone has more than one count but fewer than ten. The rearrangement joins TRBV25-1 to TRBJ1-6; D not certain. Germline V CDR1 and CDR2: MGHDK, SYGVNS. There are 14 residues in the CDR3. V was clipped by 9 bases and J by 0 bases, with 9 bases between them. CDR3 bases: TGTGCCAGTCGAGGGAGCTCCTATAATTCACCCCTCCACTTT. This sequence encodes CASRGSSYNSPLHF.

The chain carries TRBV18 and TRBJ2-7; tentative D call: TRBD1 (6 bases). Trimming removed 5 bases from V and 3 bases from J, with 17 bases in between. CDR1 and CDR2 from the germline V gene are KGHSH and LQKENI. This CDR3 is built from 15 residues. CDR3 protein: CASSAQQGINYEQYF. The CDR3 DNA reads as TGTGCCAGCTCAGCGCAACAGGGAATTAACTACGAGCAGTACTTC.

The chain links TRBV27 to TRBJ2-7; 11 nucleotides match TRBD2. Trimming at V came to 4 bases and at J to 4 bases, leaving 6 bases not matched to a gene. The CDR3 totals 15 residues. In germline, CDR1 is MNHEY, CDR2 SMNVEV (reference sequence). The CDR3 protein is CASSSGLAGRYEQYF. The CDR3 nucleotides are TGTGCCAGCAGTTCAGGACTAGCGGGCCGATACGAGCAGTACTTC.

This chain joins TRBV6-5 and TRBJ2-3, with 8 bases that match TRBD1. The CDR3 loop spans 14 amino acids. V trimming: 6 bases; J trimming: 6 bases; junction bases outside the gene matches: 8. The germline gives CDR1 MNHEY, CDR2 SVGAGI. The CDR3: CASRSGQGGDTQYF. CDR3 nucleotide sequence: TGTGCCAGCAGATCTGGACAGGGTGGCGATACGCAGTATTTT.

This clone came up once. The V and J genes are TRBV5-6 and TRBJ1-2, with TRBD1 identical over 7 bases. V was clipped by 2 bases and J by 0 bases; unmatched bases: 4. The germline V gene has CDR1 SGHDT and CDR2 YYEEEE. This CDR3 region has 15 residues. As DNA, the CDR3 is TGTGCCAGCAGCTTCGGGACAGCTGCTAACTATGGCTACACCTTC. Translated: CASSFGTAANYGYTF.

This clone was detected only a few times. The chain joins TRBV2 to TRBJ2-5; 9 bases align to TRBD2. CDR1 and CDR2 (germline): SNHLY, FYNNEI. The CDR3 contains 15 residues. With 2 bases clipped from V and 4 bases from J, the junction kept 5 bases outside the gene matches. The CDR3 loop reads CASSERLAGTETQYF. The DNA for the CDR3 is TGTGCCAGCAGTGAAAGGCTAGCGGGAACAGAGACCCAGTACTTC.

Only one count was recorded for this clone. J is TRBJ2-1 and V is TRBV7-2; 9 bases are a match to TRBD2. With 5 bases clipped from V and 3 bases from J, the junction kept 5 bases outside the gene matches. The CDR3 spans 15 residues. Germline V gives CDR1 SGHTA, CDR2 FQGNSA. The CDR3 region is CASSPLAGLYNEQFF. CDR3 bases: TGTGCCAGCAGCCCTCTAGCGGGGCTCTACAATGAGCAGTTCTTC.

V and J are TRBV28 and TRBJ1-5; D is unresolved. This CDR3 is 16 amino acids long. Germline-derived CDR1 and CDR2 are MDHEN and SYDVKM. Deletions cut 3 bases from V and 1 base from J, with 13 bases between. The CDR3 loop reads CASSFGVGISNQPQHF. Here the CDR3 DNA reads TGTGCCAGCAGTTTCGGGGTGGGTATAAGCAATCAGCCCCAGCATTTT.

The chain couples TRBV11-1 to TRBJ2-2; D unclear. Per the germline V gene, CDR1 is SGHAT and CDR2 is FQDESV (reference sequence). Deletions cut 1 base from V and 6 bases from J, with 12 bases between. CDR3 length: 15 residues. The CDR3 sequence: CASSLEAVEAGELFF. CDR3 in DNA: TGTGCCAGCAGCTTAGAGGCAGTTGAGGCCGGGGAGCTGTTTTTT.

This chain joins TRBV27 and TRBJ2-6; 9 bases line up with TRBD1. Trimming cost V 4 bases and J 5 bases; bases outside gene matches: 6. This CDR3 is built from 16 residues. The germline V gene has CDR1 MNHEY and CDR2 SMNVEV (reference sequence). CDR3 sequence reads: CASSSTGGSRANVLTF. The CDR3 DNA reads as TGTGCCAGCAGTTCGACAGGGGGGAGCCGGGCCAACGTCCTGACTTTC.

The chain recombines TRBV7-8 with TRBJ2-1; 9 nucleotides align to TRBD2. CDR3 length: 16 residues. Germline V gene sequence: CDR1 SGHVS, CDR2 FQNEAQ. Trimming took 1 base from V and 0 from J; bases not matched to a gene: 1. CDR3 DNA: TGTGCCAGCAGCTTAGGCGGGAGGGCCTCCTACAATGAGCAGTTCTTC. Translation: CASSLGGRASYNEQFF.

This clone was seen only a few times. This sample also contains other DNA sequences that code for the same CDR3. The J gene is TRBJ1-2, the V gene TRBV28; D is perhaps TRBD1 (6 bases). The V gene's germline CDR1 is MDHEN and CDR2 SYDVKM. V lost 5 bases, J lost 1 base, and 8 bases lay in between. The CDR3 has 13 residues. The CDR3 region is CASSPQGNYGYTF. In nucleotides, the CDR3 is TGTGCCAGCAGTCCACAGGGTAACTATGGCTACACCTTC.

The V and J genes are TRBV28 and TRBJ1-5; TRBD1 agrees at 9 bases. Trimming at V came to 6 bases and at J to 4 bases, leaving 7 bases not matched to a gene. CDR3 length: 15 residues. From germline, CDR1 is MDHEN and CDR2 SYDVKM. The CDR3 loop is CASSGSGQGNQPQHF. As DNA, the CDR3 is TGTGCCAGCAGCGGTAGTGGACAGGGGAATCAGCCCCAGCATTTT.

The rearrangement uses TRBV6-1 and TRBJ1-1; no firm D call. This CDR3 comprises 13 residues. Per the germline V gene, CDR1 is MNHNS and CDR2 is SASEGT. V was shortened by 1 base and J by 1 base, with 4 bases between the two germline ends. CDR3 DNA sequence: TGTGCCAGCAGTGAAGGGAGGAACACTGAAGCTTTCTTT. Its protein is CASSEGRNTEAFF.

The CDR3 coding sequence is TGTGCCAGCATCTCGGTATCCGGGGCCAACGTCCTGACTTTC. It translates to CASISVSGANVLTF. The genes are TRBV2 and TRBJ2-6; D uncertain. This CDR3 spans 14 amino acids. Looked up from germline, CDR1 is SNHLY and CDR2 is FYNNEI. Trimming removed 7 bases at V and 4 bases at J, with 11 bases between.

The chain is built from TRBV11-2 and TRBJ1-6; unclear D gene. Trimming shortened V by 3 bases and J by 7 bases, and 4 bases separated the two germline ends. There are 12 residues in the CDR3. Germline values: CDR1 SGHAT, CDR2 FQNNGV. Here the CDR3 DNA reads TGTGCCAGCAGCTTTAAAAATTCACCCCTCCACTTT. Protein product: CASSFKNSPLHF.

This chain links TRBV4-1 with TRBJ2-2; 7 nucleotides match TRBD1. This CDR3 contains 16 residues. CDR1 is MGHRA, CDR2 YSYEKL, per germline. The V segment lost 5 bases and the J segment 2 bases; nucleotides outside the gene matches: 8. The CDR3 here is CASSAPGTANTGELFF. The CDR3 nucleotides are TGCGCCAGCAGCGCCCCCGGGACAGCAAACACCGGGGAGCTGTTTTTT.

This rearrangement joins TRBV9 to TRBJ2-1; tentatively, D is TRBD2 (6 bases). Looked up from germline, CDR1 is SGDLS and CDR2 is YYNGEE. The ends were cut back, 3 bases at V and 10 bases at J, with 17 bases in the middle. The CDR3 is made up of 14 amino acids. As DNA, the CDR3 is TGTGCCAGCAGCGGAACTAGCTACCTTTGGGAGCAGTTCTTC. Translation gives CASSGTSYLWEQFF.

The J gene is TRBJ2-5, the V gene TRBV15; TRBD2 agrees at 7 bases. The CDR3 is 13 amino acids. V gave up 2 bases and J gave up 7 bases; unmatched junction bases: 4. Germline CDR1 and CDR2: LNHNV and YYDKDF (reference sequence). The CDR3 loop reads CATSRRTRTTQYF. As DNA, the CDR3 is TGTGCCACCAGCAGAAGGACTAGAACGACCCAGTACTTC.

V gene TRBV27 combines with J gene TRBJ2-7; 10 nucleotides align to TRBD2. V trimming: 5 bases; J trimming: 4 bases; junction bases outside the gene matches: 14. Germline V gives CDR1 MNHEY, CDR2 SMNVEV (reference sequence). The CDR3 loop spans 17 amino acids. CDR3 protein: CASSPTKPGLAYYEQYF. The DNA of the CDR3 is TGTGCCAGCAGTCCAACAAAGCCGGGACTAGCGTATTACGAGCAGTACTTC.

The chain is built from TRBV28 and TRBJ2-5; D is unresolved. V lost 5 bases and J lost 4, with 8 bases in between. Germline V lookup: CDR1 MDHEN, CDR2 SYDVKM. The CDR3 covers 12 residues. DNA for the CDR3: TGTGCCAGCAGTCAAAGTAGAGAGACCCAGTACTTC. Translating it yields CASSQSRETQYF.

The gene calls are TRBV5-8 and TRBJ2-7; 7 bases are shared with TRBD2. CDR3 length: 14 amino acids. Per germline, CDR1 SGHTS and CDR2 YDEGEE. V lost 1 base and J lost 2; bases outside the gene matches: 3. The CDR3 sequence: CASSLLGGTYEQYF. In nucleotides, the CDR3 is TGTGCCAGCAGCTTGTTGGGGGGGACCTACGAGCAGTACTTC.

The V and J genes are TRBV7-8 and TRBJ1-4, with D tentatively TRBD1 (6 bases). The V gene lost 5 bases and the J gene lost 0 bases, with 19 bases spanning the gap. Per the germline V gene, CDR1 is SGHVS and CDR2 is FQNEAQ. This CDR3 is 18 amino acids long. The DNA for the CDR3 is TGTGCCAGCAGCACCCTGAGGACAGCGGAGGCAACTAATGAAAAACTGTTTTTT. It is translated as CASSTLRTAEATNEKLFF.

V usage is TRBV28 and J usage is TRBJ2-7; 9 bases agree with TRBD1. Trimming cost V 1 base and J 2 bases; bases outside gene matches: 3. Germline V gives CDR1 MDHEN, CDR2 SYDVKM. The CDR3 totals 15 residues. The chain's CDR3 is CASSLSQGAAYEQYF. CDR3 in DNA: TGTGCCAGCAGTTTATCACAGGGGGCTGCCTACGAGCAGTACTTC.

In this sample, this clone turned up once. This rearrangement joins TRBV11-2 to TRBJ2-3; 10 nucleotides line up with TRBD2. This CDR3 has 15 amino acids. In germline, CDR1 is SGHAT, CDR2 FQNNGV. V shed 3 bases, J shed 6 bases, and the junction held 6 bases outside the gene matches. The CDR3 reads CASSLGASGSDTQYF. CDR3 nucleotides: TGTGCCAGCAGCTTGGGGGCTAGCGGGAGCGATACGCAGTATTTT.